This T cell receptor (beta chain) was sequenced in a study of control samples from healthy donors and cancer patients (TCRdb year 2020). As for this clone: The antigen this receptor binds is unknown. One base away there is no much larger clone; base qualities are not given.

The library came from the immunoSEQ multiplex PCR assay. Entries here come from immuneACCESS through TCRdb and include only in-frame sequences with V and J called. Some clones fail to appear in such tables; in the studies checked, an unresolved V gene covers under half of the shortfall, and the cause of the remainder is unknown. This sample holds nearly 55,000 clones; around 95% were observed only once. The biggest ten clones account for 1.5% to 2% of the sample. The origin of this receptor is a young woman in good health. Sequenced material: blood.

The CDR3 sequence is CSVEDGVAGKTYNEQFF. The bases read TGCAGCGTTGAAGATGGGGTAGCGGGAAAAACCTACAATGAGCAGTTCTTC. Recombination linked TRBV29-1 to TRBJ2-1; TRBD2 aligns with 8 central bases. There are 17 amino acids in the CDR3, from cysteine to phenylalanine inclusive. Solely the CDR3 DNA is kept, with 51 bases framed from the first base. CDR1 SQVTM and CDR2 ANQGSEA are derived from the germline V gene. V ends up 0 bases short and J 2 bases short, with an unmatched junction base count of 9.